This T cell receptor (beta chain) was found in a study of blood T cell repertoires in COVID-19. Between the trimmed V and J ends, which lost 2 bases and 8 bases, there was a span of 10 bases. The germline gives CDR1 MNHEY, CDR2 SVGEGT. The CDR3 runs to 13 residues. Libraries were prepared by immunoSEQ multiplex PCR; TCRdb keeps only in-frame clonotypes and omits some of them. The profile shows approximately 88,000 clones, roughly 87% of them singletons. This TCR was recovered from a male donor with acute or convalescent COVID-19. The chain couples TRBV6-2 or TRBV6-3 to TRBJ2-1, with D uncertain. Sequenced input: peripheral blood. Here the CDR3 DNA reads TGTGCCAGCAGTTACCCACCCGGTTATGAGCAGTTCTTC. Protein: CASSYPPGYEQFF.